This passage covers 7 T cell receptor beta chains from one sample sequenced in a study of shared clonotypes between healthy human individuals. Sequenced by immunoSEQ multiplex PCR; TCRdb stores in-frame clones only, minus some. The sample has 650,000 to 800,000 clones, approximately 77% seen once. Sequenced sample: memory CD4+ T cells sorted from blood. Subset defined: CD45RA-negative fraction. These receptor sequences come from a woman aged 25 to 39 in good health.

This clone was picked up a small number of times. The same CDR3 also results from other DNA sequences found in this sample. The chain uses TRBV5-1 and TRBJ2-7; 9 bases are a match to TRBD2. This CDR3 comprises 14 residues. The V segment lost 2 bases and the J segment 1 base; nucleotides outside the gene matches: 1. Germline V gives CDR1 SGHRS, CDR2 YFSETQ. The CDR3 nucleotides are TGCGCCAGCAGCTTTCTAGCGGGATCCTACGAGCAGTACTTC. Translated, it gives CASSFLAGSYEQYF.

The table lists this clone with a few counts. The chain is built from TRBV27 and TRBJ1-4; D ambiguous. The V gene's germline CDR1 is MNHEY and CDR2 SMNVEV (reference sequence). The V and J ends lost 6 bases and 7 bases respectively, with 12 bases between them. This CDR3 region has 13 residues. CDR3 DNA: TGTGCCAGCAGCCATGGATGGGGTGAAAAACTGTTTTTT. Protein: CASSHGWGEKLFF.

A word on this clone: Other DNA sequences in the same sample also yield this CDR3. This sequence joins TRBV2 and TRBJ1-2; D is unclear. This CDR3 is built from 13 residues. Trimming removed 1 base from V and 0 bases from J, with 3 bases in between. CDR1 is SNHLY and CDR2 is FYNNEI in the germline V gene. CDR3 in DNA: TGTGCCAGCAGTGAAGGGACTAACTATGGCTACACCTTC. It is translated as CASSEGTNYGYTF.

CDR3 loop: CASSQEISGVTIGGYTF. CDR3 nucleotides: TGCGCCAGCAGCCAAGAAATTTCAGGGGTTACGATAGGTGGCTACACCTTC. The chain carries TRBV4-1 and TRBJ1-2, with D possibly TRBD1 on 6 matching bases. This CDR3 is built from 17 residues. Deletions cut 0 bases from V and 7 bases from J, with 21 bases between. Germline V gene lookup returns CDR1 MGHRA and CDR2 YSYEKL.

This rearrangement joins TRBV2 to TRBJ2-3; D perhaps matches TRBD1 (5 bases). Germline V gene lookup returns CDR1 SNHLY and CDR2 FYNNEI. With 7 bases removed from V and 6 bases from J, the gap between germline ends came to 5 bases. The CDR3 covers 10 residues. CDR3 sequence reads: CASKGDTQYF. DNA for the CDR3: TGTGCCAGCAAGGGGGATACGCAGTATTTT.

The rearrangement uses TRBV7-2 and TRBJ1-2; possible D gene TRBD1, 5 bases. The CDR3 is 15 residues long. V lost 6 bases and J 0 bases, leaving 14 bases between the germline ends. CDR1 and CDR2 from the germline V gene are SGHTA and FQGNSA. As DNA, the CDR3 is TGTGCCAGCAGACTGGGACCGACCACTAACTATGGCTACACCTTC. Residues: CASRLGPTTNYGYTF. The full variable domain, completed using reference TRBV7-2 and TRBJ1-2, is GAGVSQSPSNKVTEKGKDVELRCDPISGHTALYWYRQSLGQGLEFLIYFQGNSAPDKSGLPSDRFSAERTGGSVSTLTIQRTQQEDSAVYLCASRLGPTTNYGYTFGSGTRLTVV.

The CDR3 DNA follows: TGTGCCAGCTCCCCGGCCGGACTAGCGGGAGTTAGCGAGCAGTACTTC. Its protein product is CASSPAGLAGVSEQYF. The V call is TRBV18, the J call TRBJ2-7, with TRBD2 matching over 13 bases. J lost 6 bases, V lost 6 bases, and 11 bases had no gene match. Germline V gene sequence: CDR1 KGHSH, CDR2 LQKENI. The CDR3 runs 16 residues.